The 22 T cell receptor beta chains below all came from one sample that was sequenced in a study of shared clonotypes between healthy human individuals. The assay was immunoSEQ multiplex PCR, and TCRdb's table has in-frame clones only and misses some. Of a few hundred thousand clones listed, roughly 87% are singletons. The sample comprised memory CD8+ T cells sorted from blood. Subset denoted: CD45RO+ cells pooled with CCR7-negative TemRA cells. The receptors here all came from a man aged 18 to 29 in good health.

The table lists this clone with a count of one. The chain combines TRBV6-1 with TRBJ1-6; the match to TRBD1 covers 10 bases. Germline V gene sequence: CDR1 MNHNS, CDR2 SASEGT. Trimming cost V 7 bases and J 11 bases; bases outside gene matches: 8. The CDR3 loop spans 14 amino acids. The CDR3 loop is CASTRGDRGAPLHF. The CDR3 bases are TGTGCCAGCACCCGAGGGGACAGGGGTGCACCCCTCCACTTT.

The chain combines TRBV6-1 with TRBJ2-7; D possibly corresponds to TRBD1 (6 bases). This CDR3 region has 14 residues. V lost 1 base and J lost 3, with 10 bases in between. Germline V gene sequence: CDR1 MNHNS, CDR2 SASEGT. The CDR3 loop is CASSEDQTGYEQYF. DNA of the CDR3: TGTGCCAGCAGTGAAGACCAGACAGGCTACGAGCAGTACTTC.

A word on this clone: In the same sample, other DNA sequences code for this CDR3. The rearrangement joins TRBV30 to TRBJ2-5; perhaps TRBD2 as D (6 bases). CDR3 length: 13 residues. Per germline, CDR1 GTSNPN and CDR2 SVGIG (reference sequence). V was clipped by 5 bases and J by 0 bases, with 10 bases between them. The CDR3 is CAWGWEDQETQYF. CDR3 bases: TGTGCCTGGGGGTGGGAGGACCAAGAGACCCAGTACTTC.

The rearrangement links TRBV7-8 to TRBJ2-7; 14 bases map to TRBD2. The germline V gene encodes CDR1 SGHVS and CDR2 FQNEAQ. Trimming cost V 1 base and J 2 bases; bases outside gene matches: 1. This CDR3 is built from 16 residues. In DNA, the CDR3 is TGTGCCAGCAGCTTAGGACTAGCGGGAGGGCCCTACGAGCAGTACTTC. Amino acids: CASSLGLAGGPYEQYF.

The chain employs TRBV5-1 and TRBJ2-2, with a tentative D call TRBD2 (7 bases). Germline loops: CDR1 SGHRS, CDR2 YFSETQ. Between the trimmed V and J ends, which lost 7 bases and 4 bases, there was a span of 17 bases. CDR3 length equals 15 residues. Here the CDR3 DNA reads TGCGCCAGCTCCAAGGGGGGGCGCGTCACCGGGGAGCTGTTTTTT. Its protein is CASSKGGRVTGELFF.

This clone was counted a few times. The rearrangement links TRBV30 to TRBJ2-1; perhaps TRBD2 as D (5 bases). Germline values: CDR1 GTSNPN, CDR2 SVGIG (reference sequence). The CDR3 is 13 amino acids. Trimming took 5 bases from V and 9 from J, leaving 17 bases between them. The chain's CDR3 is CAWGTVYGVEQFF. Written as DNA, the CDR3 is TGTGCCTGGGGCACTGTTTACGGGGTTGAGCAGTTCTTC.

J is TRBJ2-7 and V is TRBV4-3; D might be TRBD2 (6 bases). Deletions cut 0 bases from V and 0 bases from J, with 9 bases between. Germline CDR1 reads LGHNA; CDR2 reads YSLEER. The CDR3 contains 15 residues. CDR3 region: CASSQDLTSSYEQYF. CDR3 in DNA: TGCGCCAGCAGCCAAGATCTGACTAGCTCCTACGAGCAGTACTTC.

The V call is TRBV19, the J call TRBJ1-1; D remains unclear. This CDR3 spans 14 amino acids. Trimming shortened V by 7 bases and J by 2 bases, and 14 bases separated the two germline ends. The V gene's germline CDR1 is LNHDA and CDR2 SQIVND (reference sequence). Here the CDR3 DNA reads TGTGCCAGTACCCATCTAGAGGGTAACACTGAAGCTTTCTTT. Residues: CASTHLEGNTEAFF.

CDR3 residues: CASSQLQGAGELFF. The CDR3 DNA reads as TGTGCCAGCAGCCAACTACAGGGAGCCGGGGAGCTGTTTTTT. This chain uses TRBV4-2 with TRBJ2-2, with D possibly TRBD1 on 6 matching bases. This CDR3 is built from 14 residues. Germline CDR1 is LGHNA and CDR2 is YNFKEQ. V dropped 2 bases and J dropped 6 bases, with 10 bases sitting between them.

The genes are TRBV7-9 and TRBJ1-4, with D possibly matching TRBD1 (6 bases). CDR1 is SEHNR, CDR2 FQNEAQ, per germline (reference sequence). Trimming took 1 base from V and 4 from J, leaving 19 bases between them. The CDR3 runs 18 residues. The CDR3 spells CASSLDAGAPADNEKLFF. In nucleotides, the CDR3 is TGTGCCAGCAGCTTAGATGCAGGGGCCCCTGCAGATAATGAAAAACTGTTTTTT.

The chain recombines TRBV29-1 with TRBJ1-1, with D perhaps matching TRBD1 (6 bases). In germline, CDR1 is SQVTM, CDR2 ANQGSEA. The CDR3 covers 12 residues. The V and J ends lost 0 bases and 6 bases respectively, with 8 bases between them. The CDR3 reads CSVEEDSPEAFF. DNA of the CDR3: TGCAGCGTTGAAGAGGACAGCCCTGAAGCTTTCTTT.

The genes are TRBV7-8 and TRBJ2-2; D call uncertain. Germline V gene sequence: CDR1 SGHVS, CDR2 FQNEAQ. The CDR3 totals 13 residues. The V gene lost 1 base and the J gene lost 5 bases, with 5 bases spanning the gap. CDR3 coding DNA: TGTGCCAGCAGCTTAGTTATGACCGGGGAGCTGTTTTTT. Translating it yields CASSLVMTGELFF.

The chain has TRBV11-2 and TRBJ2-2; D not resolved. Per the germline V gene, CDR1 is SGHAT and CDR2 is FQNNGV. V was clipped by 1 base and J by 7 bases, with 4 bases between them. The CDR3 totals 12 residues. The CDR3 DNA follows: TGTGCCAGCAGCTTAGCTGACGGGGAGCTGTTTTTT. Amino acids: CASSLADGELFF.

V usage is TRBV5-1 and J usage is TRBJ2-3; D is unresolved. The CDR3 is made up of 16 amino acids. The V end was cut by 4 bases, the J end by 0 bases, with 15 bases between. Per germline, CDR1 SGHRS and CDR2 YFSETQ. The CDR3 nucleotides are TGCGCCAGCAGCCCTGGCCTACCATTCAGCACAGATACGCAGTATTTT. It encodes CASSPGLPFSTDTQYF.

CDR3 protein: CASSTWTGGAGYTF. The CDR3 nucleotides are TGTGCCAGCAGCACCTGGACAGGGGGCGCTGGCTACACCTTC. The V gene is TRBV5-4, the J gene TRBJ1-2, with 11 nucleotides matching TRBD1. This CDR3 has 14 amino acids. V trimming: 4 bases; J trimming: 7 bases; junction bases outside the gene matches: 6. Germline V gives CDR1 SGHNT, CDR2 YYREEE (reference sequence).

The count of this clone is one. This sequence joins TRBV6-1 and TRBJ2-4; 7 nucleotides agree with TRBD1. Trimming cost V 3 bases and J 10 bases; bases outside gene matches: 6. This CDR3 is built from 13 residues. Germline CDR1 is MNHNS and CDR2 is SASEGT. The CDR3 is CASSEQGVPIQYF. In DNA form, the CDR3 reads TGTGCCAGCAGTGAGCAGGGGGTCCCTATTCAGTACTTC.

To note about this clone: Within the sample, other DNA sequences also encode this same CDR3. DNA of the CDR3: TGTGCCAGCTCGCCCCGGGACGGCTCCTACGAGCAGTACTTC. Encoded protein: CASSPRDGSYEQYF. The rearrangement joins TRBV19 to TRBJ2-7; the D gene could be TRBD1 or TRBD2 (5 bases each). In germline, CDR1 is LNHDA, CDR2 SQIVND (reference sequence). The CDR3 runs 14 residues. Trimming took 9 bases from V and 0 from J, leaving 15 bases between them.

This clone was detected a few times. The chain employs TRBV27 and TRBJ1-6, with no clear D. Trimming pared 3 bases from V and 10 bases from J, leaving 10 bases between. Germline-derived CDR1 and CDR2 are MNHEY and SMNVEV (reference sequence). CDR3 length: 13 amino acids. The CDR3 DNA sequence: TGTGCCAGCAGTTTGGCCACGGGCTCACCCCTCCACTTT. This sequence encodes CASSLATGSPLHF.

Here the CDR3 reads CASSVGTSGSNEQFF. The CDR3 DNA reads TGTGCCAGCAGCGTAGGCACTAGCGGGAGTAATGAGCAGTTCTTC. V is TRBV9 and J is TRBJ2-1; 11 positions agree with TRBD2. The V gene end was trimmed by 0 bases and the J gene end by 7 bases; junction bases not matched to a gene: 3. Germline loops: CDR1 SGDLS, CDR2 YYNGEE. CDR3 length equals 15 residues.

The chain is built from TRBV7-8 and TRBJ2-1; possibly TRBD1 for D (6 bases). Germline V gene lookup returns CDR1 SGHVS and CDR2 FQNEAQ. The CDR3 sequence is 13 residues long. V dropped 8 bases and J dropped 8 bases, with 16 bases sitting between them. The CDR3 nucleotides are TGTGCCAGCCACCAAGAAGGGGGAGATGAGCAGTTCTTC. Its translation: CASHQEGGDEQFF.

The J gene is TRBJ2-7, the V gene TRBV9; D gene uncertain. Trimming stripped 4 bases from V and 0 bases from J, with 8 bases between. The germline gives CDR1 SGDLS, CDR2 YYNGEE. CDR3 length equals 13 residues. The CDR3 sequence: CASSPGGSYEQYF. The CDR3 region has the DNA TGTGCCAGCAGCCCTGGCGGCTCCTACGAGCAGTACTTC.

The chain joins TRBV10-2 to TRBJ2-3; 9 bases match TRBD2. The CDR3 has 15 amino acids. Germline CDR1 reads WSHSY; CDR2 reads SAAADI. Trimming removed 6 bases from V and 1 base from J; junction bases left unmatched: 5. The CDR3 DNA reads as TGCGCCAGCAGCAGACTAGCGGAGGGCACAGATACGCAGTATTTT. It is translated as CASSRLAEGTDTQYF.